This TCR beta chain comes out of a study of blood T cells in healthy people across ages. Study-wide findings and caveats: Naive CD4+ cells and diversity were both higher in long-lived donors than in aged donors.

Trimming pared 2 bases from V and 5 bases from J, leaving 9 bases between. This CDR3 is 12 amino acids long. Germline V lookup: CDR1 SQVTM, CDR2 ANQGSEA. A second PCR of about 7 to 11 cycles used a sample-barcoded 5' primer and a J-beta primer mix. Each CDR3 protein is one row after TCRdb ran MiXCR on the 5' RACE reads. The sample consists of roughly 500,000 distinct CDR3 sequences, 25% to 30% of them appearing once. Concerning this clonotype itself: Antigen specificity is unknown.

Sequenced sample: blood. The genes are TRBV29-1 and TRBJ2-5; D is tentatively TRBD1 or TRBD2 (5 bases each). The receptor was derived from an older woman in good health. CDR3 in amino acids: CSVEMGVETQYF. For the CDR3, the DNA is TGCAGCGTTGAAATGGGGGTTGAGACCCAGTACTTC.